This entry lists 30 T cell receptor beta chains sequenced from one sample in a study of identical twins. In TCRdb, the 5' RACE reads were re-called with MiXCR into one record per CDR3 protein. The sample gives 500,000 or so distinct CDR3 sequences, 14% of which show up once; 0.8% to 1% is in the top ten. The same specimen was also included in a second study, on yellow fever vaccine responses in identical twins.

Sequencing was carried out using CD4+ T cells sorted from blood. These receptors originate from a woman between 18 and 29 years old in good health.

This clonotype was picked up a small number of times. This chain uses TRBV29-1 with TRBJ2-7; D uncertain. The length of the CDR3 is 12 residues. Germline V lookup: CDR1 SQVTM, CDR2 ANQGSEA. V was cut by 3 bases and J by 4 bases, with 10 bases left in between. CDR3 residues: CSVEVNGYEQYF. CDR3 sequence (DNA): TGCAGCGTTGAGGTCAACGGATACGAGCAGTACTTC.

This clonotype came up a few times. This rearrangement joins TRBV7-6 to TRBJ2-5, with TRBD2 as a possible D gene (5 bases). Deletions cut 1 base from V and 3 bases from J, with 12 bases between. Germline CDR1 SGHVS, CDR2 FNYEAQ. This CDR3 has 15 residues. CDR3 coding DNA: TGTGCCAGCAGCTTAGTCGGTCACGGGGAAGAGACCCAGTACTTC. It specifies CASSLVGHGEETQYF.

This clonotype was seen more than once but under ten times. The V and J genes are TRBV7-2 and TRBJ2-5; the D is unclear. Germline-derived CDR1 and CDR2 are SGHTA and FQGNSA. The germline V and J ends were trimmed by 5 bases and 2 bases, with 15 bases remaining between them. The CDR3 is 15 residues long. The CDR3 nucleotides are TGTGCCAGCAGCCGCCGGGCAGGACCGCAAGAGACCCAGTACTTC. Translated, it gives CASSRRAGPQETQYF.

In its sample, this clonotype was seen a few times. The V gene is TRBV5-4, the J gene TRBJ2-3; 11 bases align to TRBD2. V shed 10 bases, J shed 2 bases, and the junction held 6 bases outside the gene matches. The germline V gene encodes CDR1 SGHNT and CDR2 YYREEE (reference sequence). The CDR3 has 14 amino acids. CDR3 in amino acids: CAGSSGGPTDTQYF. For the CDR3, the DNA is TGTGCCGGATCTAGCGGGGGGCCCACAGATACGCAGTATTTT.

This clonotype was found a few times. The V gene is TRBV4-2, the J gene TRBJ2-7; 7 nucleotides align to TRBD2. The CDR3 contains 14 residues. The J segment lost 6 bases and the V segment lost 3 bases, leaving 8 bases of the junction unmatched. Per the germline V gene, CDR1 is LGHNA and CDR2 is YNFKEQ. DNA for the CDR3: TGTGCCAGCAGCCAGGGAGGGATTAGGACCGAGCAGTACTTC. Translating it yields CASSQGGIRTEQYF.

The CDR3 sequence: CASSLGTGRSNEKLFF. The CDR3 DNA is TGTGCCAGCAGCCTCGGGACAGGGCGATCTAATGAAAAACTGTTTTTT. The V gene is TRBV3-1, the J gene TRBJ1-4, with 9 bases identical to TRBD1. The CDR3 covers 16 residues. V shed 4 bases, J shed 3 bases, and the junction held 6 bases outside the gene matches. CDR1 and CDR2 from the germline V gene are LGHDT and YNNKEL (reference sequence). Complete variable domain (other parts from reference TRBV3-1 and TRBJ1-4): DTAVSQTPKYLVTQMGNDKSIKCEQNLGHDTMYWYKQDSKKFLKIMFSYNNKELIINETVPNRFSPKSPDKAHLNLHINSLELGDSAVYFCASSLGTGRSNEKLFFGSGTQLSVL.

The rearrangement uses TRBV11-1 and TRBJ2-6, with 11 bases identical to TRBD1. Losses at the gene ends were 6 bases for V and 0 bases for J; bases not matched to a gene: 7. Germline assignment: CDR1 SGHAT and CDR2 FQDESV (reference sequence). The length of the CDR3 is 18 residues. The CDR3 coding sequence is TGTGCCAGCAGTACTAGGACAGGGGGCGCCTCTGGGGCCAACGTCCTGACTTTC. Protein product: CASSTRTGGASGANVLTF.

This clonotype appeared once. Possible read error: a much larger clone is one base away. The chain has TRBV12-3 or TRBV12-4 and TRBJ2-5, with 12 bases matching TRBD2. The CDR3 loop spans 16 amino acids. Here the CDR3 reads CANSRRLAGVQETQYF. In DNA form, the CDR3 reads TGTGCCAACAGTCGCAGACTAGCGGGGGTTCAAGAGACCCAGTACTTC.

The gene calls are TRBV6-2 or TRBV6-3 and TRBJ2-1, with 8 bases that match TRBD2. V lost 10 bases and J lost 4; bases outside the gene matches: 9. The length of the CDR3 is 14 residues. CDR1 and CDR2 from the germline V gene are MNHEY and SVGEGT. The CDR3 region has the DNA TGTGCCACAACGCGGCCTAGCGGGTACAATGAGCAGTTCTTC. Its translation is CATTRPSGYNEQFF.

This clonotype was recorded a few times. The V call is TRBV6-5, the J call TRBJ2-5; TRBD2 aligns across 11 bases. V was pared by 2 bases and J by 4 bases, with 6 bases of the junction left unmatched. This CDR3 has 16 residues. Germline V CDR1 and CDR2: MNHEY, SVGAGI. CDR3 bases: TGTGCCAGCAGTTACACGCTAGCGGGAGGCCGAGAGACCCAGTACTTC. Protein: CASSYTLAGGRETQYF.

The chain couples TRBV6-1 to TRBJ1-1; 7 bases agree with TRBD1. Germline CDR1 reads MNHNS; CDR2 reads SASEGT. The CDR3 spans 14 residues. Unmatched junction bases numbered 6, after V lost 8 bases and J lost 0 bases. For the CDR3, the DNA is TGTGCCAGCTTCCTTGGACAGGTGAACACTGAAGCTTTCTTT. This sequence encodes CASFLGQVNTEAFF.

This clonotype came up a few times. The V call is TRBV28, the J call TRBJ1-2; D remains ambiguous. The CDR3 contains 14 residues. The germline V and J ends were trimmed by 3 bases and 4 bases, with 12 bases remaining between them. CDR1 MDHEN and CDR2 SYDVKM come from the germline V gene. The CDR3 region has the DNA TGTGCCAGCAGTTTGCTGGGAGACTCCTATGGCTACACCTTC. This translates into CASSLLGDSYGYTF.

The rearrangement uses TRBV20-1 and TRBJ2-7, with TRBD1 matching over 9 bases. J gave up 5 bases and V 1 base, and 9 bases lay outside the gene matches. CDR3 length: 15 residues. Germline loops: CDR1 DFQATT, CDR2 SNEGSKA (reference sequence). The CDR3 protein is CSARGTGTGKNEQYF. CDR3 nucleotides: TGCAGTGCTAGAGGAACCGGGACAGGGAAAAACGAGCAGTACTTC.

A word on this clonotype: One end of the junction fails to match germline, which may point to a read error. This chain links TRBV6-5 with TRBJ1-2; D gene uncertain. The CDR3 consists of 14 residues. Germline V CDR1 and CDR2: MNHEY, SVGAGI. The CDR3 DNA reads TGTGCCAGCAGATACTCGATGGCGGGCGGCGGCTACACCTTC. Protein sequence: CASRYSMAGGGYTF.

The table lists this clonotype with a few counts. The V gene is TRBV28, the J gene TRBJ2-1, with D tentatively TRBD2 (5 bases). The ends were cut back, 8 bases at V and 6 bases at J, with 17 bases in the middle. From germline, CDR1 is MDHEN and CDR2 SYDVKM. The CDR3 covers 14 residues. The CDR3: CASRRDPAVNEQFF. The DNA for the CDR3 is TGTGCCAGCCGACGGGATCCAGCTGTCAATGAGCAGTTCTTC.

At least ten counts were recorded for this clonotype. The CDR3 spells CASSLAAGPLSEAFF. In nucleotides, the CDR3 is TGTGCCAGCAGCTTAGCTGCCGGGCCCCTTAGTGAAGCTTTCTTT. The chain uses TRBV7-2 and TRBJ1-1; D is uncertain. With 0 bases removed from V and 7 bases from J, the gap between germline ends came to 15 bases. The CDR3 is 15 amino acids. Germline V CDR1 and CDR2: SGHTA, FQGNSA.

This sequence joins TRBV30 and TRBJ2-5; no firm D call. Deletions cut 0 bases from V and 7 bases from J, with 9 bases between. The CDR3 loop spans 12 amino acids. The germline V gene encodes CDR1 GTSNPN and CDR2 SVGIG (reference sequence). CDR3 coding DNA: TGTGCCTGGAGTGTAATTTTGGGGACCCAGTACTTC. It encodes CAWSVILGTQYF.

This clonotype came up many times. This chain uses TRBV5-1 with TRBJ2-7; TRBD1 agrees at 8 bases. Trimming removed 7 bases from V and 6 bases from J; junction bases left unmatched: 12. Germline CDR1 SGHRS, CDR2 YFSETQ. This CDR3 contains 14 residues. CDR3 nucleotide sequence: TGCGCCAGCCGCCCGACAGGGGAGGTTCGCGAGCAGTACTTC. This gives the protein CASRPTGEVREQYF.

This chain uses TRBV10-3 with TRBJ2-1, with 7 bases matching TRBD2. Germline V CDR1 and CDR2: ENHRY, SYGVKD. J lost 1 base, V lost 7 bases, and 7 bases had no gene match. This CDR3 region has 15 residues. Here the CDR3 reads CAIMGIGGSYNEQFF. Written as DNA, the CDR3 is TGTGCCATCATGGGAATCGGGGGGTCCTACAATGAGCAGTTCTTC.

This rearrangement joins TRBV6-5 to TRBJ2-1; 7 bases are a match to TRBD1. V gave up 0 bases and J gave up 4 bases; unmatched junction bases: 9. Germline CDR1 reads MNHEY; CDR2 reads SVGAGI. This CDR3 is built from 17 residues. CDR3 sequence (DNA): TGTGCCAGCAGTTACTCCGCCGGACAGGCTAGATACAATGAGCAGTTCTTC. Amino acids: CASSYSAGQARYNEQFF.

This clonotype was observed a few times. The chain joins TRBV7-3 to TRBJ2-5, with 8 bases identical to TRBD1. The CDR3 runs to 14 residues. V was clipped by 5 bases and J by 2 bases; unmatched bases: 4. From germline, CDR1 is SGHTA and CDR2 FQGTGA. The CDR3 reads CASSQQGGQETQYF. CDR3 DNA: TGTGCCAGCAGCCAACAGGGGGGACAAGAGACCCAGTACTTC. Combining the CDR3 with reference TRBV7-3 and TRBJ2-5 gives the whole variable domain GAGVSQTPSNKVTEKGKYVELRCDPISGHTALYWYRQSLGQGPEFLIYFQGTGAADDSGLPNDRFFAVRPEGSVSTLKIQRTERGDSAVYLCASSQQGGQETQYFGPGTRLLVL.

CDR3 sequence: CASSPVAGTWYEQYF. The CDR3 DNA follows: TGTGCCAGCAGCCCGGTAGCGGGGACGTGGTACGAGCAGTACTTC. This chain joins TRBV28 and TRBJ2-7; 8 nucleotides agree with TRBD2. This CDR3 spans 15 amino acids. Germline CDR1 and CDR2: MDHEN and SYDVKM. V trimming: 6 bases; J trimming: 4 bases; junction bases outside the gene matches: 11.

In its sample, this clonotype was seen a few times. The chain has TRBV6-4 and TRBJ2-7; D remains unclear. The CDR3 covers 12 residues. V gave up 3 bases and J gave up 7 bases, with 10 bases separating them. Germline lookup yields CDR1 MRHNA and CDR2 SNTAGT. The CDR3 sequence: CASSERIEEQYF. The CDR3 bases are TGTGCCAGCAGTGAACGGATCGAGGAGCAGTACTTC.

This clonotype was detected ten times or more. This chain uses TRBV12-3 or TRBV12-4 with TRBJ2-5, with TRBD2 matching over 13 bases. V shed 4 bases, J shed 3 bases, and the junction held 5 bases outside the gene matches. The CDR3 sequence is 16 residues long. The CDR3 spells CASSSPGLAGKETQYF. As DNA, the CDR3 is TGTGCCAGCAGTTCCCCGGGACTAGCGGGAAAAGAGACCCAGTACTTC.

V gene TRBV2 combines with J gene TRBJ2-1; maybe TRBD2 (5 bases). The germline V and J ends were trimmed by 4 bases and 0 bases, with 13 bases remaining between them. CDR3 size: 16 residues. The V gene's germline CDR1 is SNHLY and CDR2 FYNNEI. The CDR3 is CASSAKRRPSYNEQFF. Here the CDR3 DNA reads TGTGCCAGCAGTGCCAAGCGGAGGCCCTCCTACAATGAGCAGTTCTTC.

The chain carries TRBV18 and TRBJ1-1; D not certain. CDR1 and CDR2 (germline): KGHSH, LQKENI. This CDR3 comprises 12 residues. V lost 0 bases and J lost 10, with 9 bases in between. The CDR3 bases are TGTGCCAGCTCACCACCAAACGGAGGAGCTTTCTTT. Translated: CASSPPNGGAFF.

The V call is TRBV5-1, the J call TRBJ2-3; D might be TRBD1 or TRBD2, each matching 6 bases. Trimming shortened V by 3 bases and J by 5 bases, and 16 bases separated the two germline ends. Per germline, CDR1 SGHRS and CDR2 YFSETQ. There are 15 residues in the CDR3. In nucleotides, the CDR3 is TGCGCCAGCAGCTCGGCGGGGCAGGGGATAGATACGCAGTATTTT. The encoded protein is CASSSAGQGIDTQYF.

This clonotype was counted at least ten times. The CDR3 is CATSRGVAGGLAKNIQYF. The CDR3 region has the DNA TGTGCCACCAGCAGGGGAGTAGCGGGGGGCCTAGCCAAAAACATTCAGTACTTC. This chain links TRBV15 with TRBJ2-4; TRBD2 matches at 10 bases. Germline lookup yields CDR1 LNHNV and CDR2 YYDKDF (reference sequence). CDR3 size: 18 residues. J gave up 0 bases and V 3 bases, and 8 bases lay outside the gene matches.

The chain combines TRBV28 with TRBJ2-7, with 9 bases aligning to TRBD1. Germline V CDR1 and CDR2: MDHEN, SYDVKM. CDR3 size: 14 residues. The V gene end was trimmed by 7 bases and the J gene end by 5 bases; junction bases not matched to a gene: 9. The CDR3 DNA sequence: TGTGCCAGCATTCCCGGGACAGGGCCCCACGAGCAGTACTTC. Translating gives CASIPGTGPHEQYF. The variable domain in full, completed from reference TRBV28 and TRBJ2-7, reads DVKVTQSSRYLVKRTGEKVFLECVQDMDHENMFWYRQDPGLGLRLIYFSYDVKMKEKGDIPEGYSVSREKKERFSLILESASTNQTSMYLCASIPGTGPHEQYFGPGTRLTVT.

The chain employs TRBV15 and TRBJ2-7, with D unresolved. Germline V gene sequence: CDR1 LNHNV, CDR2 YYDKDF (reference sequence). V lost 0 bases, J lost 6 bases, and 15 bases lay in between. The CDR3 loop spans 15 amino acids. CDR3 loop: CATSRDLKNWGEQYF. The CDR3 region has the DNA TGTGCCACCAGCAGAGATCTCAAAAACTGGGGCGAGCAGTACTTC.